These 32 T cell receptor beta chains were all obtained from the same sample, sequenced in a study of blood T cell repertoires in COVID-19. Only in-frame clones appear in the TCRdb table, and some are missing; sequencing was by immunoSEQ multiplex PCR. The table lists about 140,000 clones, approximately 88% of them singletons. Sequencing was carried out using PBMCs or T cells enriched from blood (not recorded which). These receptors all stem from a middle-aged man with acute COVID-19.

This sequence joins TRBV7-2 and TRBJ1-2; 10 nucleotides agree with TRBD1. The germline gives CDR1 SGHTA, CDR2 FQGNSA. The CDR3 is 15 amino acids. The J segment lost 7 bases and the V segment lost 5 bases, leaving 10 bases of the junction unmatched. CDR3 nucleotide sequence: TGTGCCAGCAGCGACCCGGGACAGGGGTATACTGGCTACACCTTC. It translates to CASSDPGQGYTGYTF.

This clone was seen only once. The chain links TRBV30 to TRBJ2-5, with 7 bases that match TRBD1. Germline CDR1 is GTSNPN and CDR2 is SVGIG (reference sequence). After removal of 3 bases from V and 5 bases from J, the junction contained 9 bases not matched to a gene. The CDR3 totals 14 residues. In DNA, the CDR3 is TGTGCCTGGAGCTACGGGACAGCCGGGGAGACCCAGTACTTC. Protein product: CAWSYGTAGETQYF.

The chain uses TRBV29-1 and TRBJ2-1; 14 nucleotides line up with TRBD2. The CDR3 sequence is 18 residues long. Losses at the gene ends were 4 bases for V and 0 bases for J; bases not matched to a gene: 8. Germline assignment: CDR1 SQVTM and CDR2 ANQGSEA. CDR3 residues: CSVVRGLAGDPSYNEQFF. The CDR3 nucleotides read TGCAGCGTTGTTAGGGGACTAGCGGGAGACCCCTCCTACAATGAGCAGTTCTTC.

The gene calls are TRBV28 and TRBJ1-2; 8 positions match TRBD1. The J segment lost 8 bases and the V segment lost 6 bases, leaving 8 bases of the junction unmatched. Germline lookup yields CDR1 MDHEN and CDR2 SYDVKM. The CDR3 is 13 amino acids. The CDR3 nucleotides are TGTGCCAGCAGAACAGGGGGGGTTTACGGCTACACCTTC. Its translation is CASRTGGVYGYTF.

V usage is TRBV30 and J usage is TRBJ1-2; 7 bases line up with TRBD1. V was pared by 2 bases and J by 6 bases, with 3 bases of the junction left unmatched. This CDR3 contains 12 residues. Germline V CDR1 and CDR2: GTSNPN, SVGIG (reference sequence). The CDR3 here is CAWSKGADGYTF. DNA for the CDR3: TGTGCCTGGAGTAAGGGGGCAGATGGCTACACCTTC.

The chain carries TRBV28 and TRBJ1-5; the D is unclear. Germline CDR1 reads MDHEN; CDR2 reads SYDVKM. This CDR3 is 14 amino acids long. Trimming cost V 4 bases and J 5 bases, with 12 bases left between them. This chain's CDR3 is CASSYQTYYQPQHF. In DNA form, the CDR3 reads TGTGCCAGCAGTTACCAGACTTACTATCAGCCCCAGCATTTT.

The rearrangement links TRBV6-2 or TRBV6-3 to TRBJ2-7, with TRBD2 matching 7 bases. The germline gives CDR1 MNHEY, CDR2 SVGEGT. The V and J ends lost 5 bases and 1 base, in that order; junction bases with no gene match: 8. The CDR3 is made up of 15 amino acids. The CDR3 reads CASSPVTSPSYEQYF. CDR3 sequence (DNA): TGTGCCAGCAGTCCAGTGACTAGCCCTTCCTACGAGCAGTACTTC.

The chain combines TRBV1 with TRBJ2-5; TRBD2 was called by the table and not checked on the DNA. TRBV1 is a pseudogene locus. CDR3 length: 11 amino acids. CDR3 amino acids: CTSSHEETQYF. CDR3 DNA sequence: TGCACCAGCAGCCACGAAGAGACCCAGTACTTC.

V usage is TRBV19 and J usage is TRBJ1-6; D possibly corresponds to TRBD1 (6 bases). The CDR3 spans 15 residues. Germline CDR1 LNHDA, CDR2 SQIVND (reference sequence). V gave up 4 bases and J gave up 7 bases, with 14 bases separating them. The CDR3: CASSTRAGQNSPLHF. The CDR3 DNA reads as TGTGCCAGTAGTACTCGAGCCGGACAGAATTCACCCCTCCACTTT.

The rearrangement uses TRBV29-1 and TRBJ1-1; 9 bases are a match to TRBD1. Trimming at V came to 7 bases and at J to 3 bases, leaving 3 bases not matched to a gene. Germline lookup yields CDR1 SQVTM and CDR2 ANQGSEA. This CDR3 region has 12 residues. DNA for the CDR3: TGCAGCGGGGGACAGGGAGACACTGAAGCTTTCTTT. Translating it yields CSGGQGDTEAFF.

The chain employs TRBV23-1 and TRBJ1-5, with 7 bases matching TRBD1. TRBV23-1 is identified as an open reading frame with a role that is uncertain. V gave up 2 bases and J gave up 8 bases; unmatched junction bases: 9. The CDR3 runs to 15 residues. The CDR3 nucleotides are TGCGCCAGCAGTCAAGCAGTTCAAACAGGGGAGCCCCAGCATTTT. Amino acid sequence: CASSQAVQTGEPQHF.

The gene calls are TRBV27 and TRBJ1-5, with a tentative D call TRBD1 (5 bases). V lost 4 bases, J lost 4 bases, and 11 bases lay in between. This CDR3 contains 14 residues. Germline CDR1 reads MNHEY; CDR2 reads SMNVEV (reference sequence). CDR3 loop: CASSSGVTNQPQHF. The CDR3 bases are TGTGCCAGCAGTTCGGGGGTAACGAATCAGCCCCAGCATTTT.

The rearrangement uses TRBV5-1 and TRBJ1-4; D is possibly TRBD1 (6 bases). Germline assignment: CDR1 SGHRS and CDR2 YFSETQ. V was shortened by 0 bases and J by 8 bases, with 14 bases between the two germline ends. This CDR3 spans 15 amino acids. CDR3 sequence reads: CASSLAPGVNEKLFF. The CDR3 coding sequence is TGCGCCAGCAGCTTGGCCCCAGGGGTCAACGAAAAACTGTTTTTT.

This chain links TRBV5-1 with TRBJ1-2; D uncertain. V lost 3 bases, J lost 3 bases, and 21 bases lay in between. Germline CDR1 and CDR2: SGHRS and YFSETQ. This CDR3 is 17 amino acids long. The CDR3 region is CASSYYPGNRRDYGYTF. The CDR3 DNA follows: TGCGCCAGCAGCTATTATCCCGGGAACCGCCGCGACTATGGCTACACCTTC.

The V and J genes are TRBV7-6 and TRBJ1-3; tentative D call: TRBD1 (5 bases). Germline CDR1 SGHVS, CDR2 FNYEAQ. Trimming left V 2 bases short and J 0 bases short, with 11 bases between. The CDR3 extends over 16 amino acids. The chain's CDR3 is CASSLRGEPSGNTIYF. For the CDR3, the DNA is TGTGCCAGCAGCTTACGGGGGGAGCCCTCTGGAAACACCATATATTTT.

On this clone: One junction end disagrees with the germline gene, perhaps due to a read error. The chain has TRBV11-2 and TRBJ2-7; 7 positions agree with TRBD1. The CDR3 sequence is 15 residues long. Looked up from germline, CDR1 is SGHAT and CDR2 is FQNNGV. This CDR3 reads CASSLDRVLTYEQYF. CDR3 DNA: TGTGCCAGCAGCCTAGACAGGGTCTTAACCTACGAGCAGTACTTC.

V usage is TRBV2 and J usage is TRBJ1-1; 7 bases are a match to TRBD1. The CDR3 consists of 14 residues. The germline V gene has CDR1 SNHLY and CDR2 FYNNEI. Trimming cost V 5 bases and J 2 bases; bases outside gene matches: 5. CDR3 DNA: TGTGCCAGCAGTTTACAGGGGTCCAACACTGAAGCTTTCTTT. Translated: CASSLQGSNTEAFF. The full variable domain, in which reference TRBV2 and TRBJ1-1 provide the parts outside the CDR3, is EPEVTQTPSHQVTQMGQEVILRCVPISNHLYFYWYRQILGQKVEFLVSFYNNEISEKSEIFDDQFSVERPDGSNFTLKIRSTKLEDSAMYFCASSLQGSNTEAFFGQGTRLTVV.

This rearrangement joins TRBV28 to TRBJ1-6, with 8 bases identical to TRBD1. CDR3 length: 15 amino acids. With V trimmed by 6 bases and J by 7 bases, 8 bases remained unmatched. The germline CDR1 and CDR2 sequences are MDHEN and SYDVKM. The CDR3 DNA is TGTGCCAGCAGCCCACCAGGGGGCGAGAATTCACCCCTCCACTTT. Its translation is CASSPPGGENSPLHF.

The chain is built from TRBV30 and TRBJ1-6; no definite D call. Trimming removed 2 bases from V and 10 bases from J, with 12 bases in between. The CDR3 is 13 amino acids. Germline V gives CDR1 GTSNPN, CDR2 SVGIG (reference sequence). CDR3 region: CAWSWEGQSPLHF. The CDR3 DNA reads as TGTGCCTGGAGTTGGGAGGGCCAGTCACCCCTCCACTTT.

The J gene is TRBJ1-4, the V gene TRBV5-5; maybe TRBD1 (5 bases). CDR1 is SGHKS, CDR2 YYEKEE, per germline (reference sequence). The CDR3 runs 16 residues. Trimming took 1 base from V and 2 from J, leaving 12 bases between them. The CDR3 coding sequence is TGTGCCAGCAGCTTGCAGGGATGGGTTACTAATGAAAAACTGTTTTTT. This sequence encodes CASSLQGWVTNEKLFF.

J is TRBJ2-1 and V is TRBV3-1 (or the pseudogene TRBV3-2); the D gene is possibly TRBD1 (6 bases). Trimming cost V 5 bases and J 5 bases, with 10 bases left between them. The CDR3 spans 13 residues. Germline CDR1 and CDR2: LGHDT and YNNKEL (reference sequence). The CDR3 nucleotides are TGTGCCAGCAGCAAACAGGGAAACAATGAGCAGTTCTTC. As protein: CASSKQGNNEQFF.

This clone was seen more than once but under ten times. The chain links TRBV19 to TRBJ1-1, with a weak D call TRBD1 (6 bases). Germline CDR1 LNHDA, CDR2 SQIVND (reference sequence). Trimming left V 10 bases short and J 2 bases short, with 20 bases between. The CDR3 has 15 residues. CDR3 sequence reads: CATTRLRGQNTEAFF. The DNA for the CDR3 is TGTGCCACCACGCGGCTAAGGGGACAAAACACTGAAGCTTTCTTT.

The CDR3 DNA follows: TGTGCCATCAGTGAGTCCTCGGGACAGGGGGCGGAAGAGCAGTACTTC. Its protein is CAISESSGQGAEEQYF. This sequence joins TRBV10-3 and TRBJ2-7, with 12 bases identical to TRBD1. After removal of 0 bases from V and 7 bases from J, the junction contained 7 bases not matched to a gene. The germline gives CDR1 ENHRY, CDR2 SYGVKD. There are 16 residues in the CDR3.

In its sample, this clone was seen a few times. This sequence joins TRBV4-1 and TRBJ2-7, with D possibly being TRBD1 (6 bases). This CDR3 contains 17 residues. V lost 0 bases and J 3 bases, leaving 18 bases between the germline ends. Germline values: CDR1 MGHRA, CDR2 YSYEKL. The CDR3, as DNA: TGCGCCAGCAGCCAAGATCGGTTTACGACAGGAGACTACGAGCAGTACTTC. As protein: CASSQDRFTTGDYEQYF.

This chain joins TRBV27 and TRBJ1-6, with a possible D match to TRBD1 (5 bases). The V gene's germline CDR1 is MNHEY and CDR2 SMNVEV (reference sequence). CDR3 length: 16 amino acids. Trimming took 6 bases from V and 9 from J, leaving 21 bases between them. The CDR3, as DNA: TGTGCCAGCAGCCCCGGGGGTGGCAGGCGGGGTTCACCCCTCCACTTT. Translation: CASSPGGGRRGSPLHF.

This chain joins TRBV19 and TRBJ1-6, with D possibly TRBD1 on 6 matching bases. Germline-derived CDR1 and CDR2 are LNHDA and SQIVND (reference sequence). V was pared by 5 bases and J by 9 bases, with 14 bases between. The CDR3 extends over 14 amino acids. The CDR3 reads CASSGLDSLSPLHF. The CDR3 DNA reads as TGTGCCAGTAGTGGCTTGGACAGTCTTTCACCCCTCCACTTT.

The chain carries TRBV9 and TRBJ2-1; 7 nucleotides line up with TRBD2. V shed 3 bases and J 8 bases; nucleotides not matched to a gene: 8. CDR1 SGDLS and CDR2 YYNGEE come from the germline V gene. The CDR3 runs 14 residues. In DNA, the CDR3 is TGTGCCAGCAGCGGGGGGGGACCCCGGGATGAGCAGTTCTTC. This gives the protein CASSGGGPRDEQFF.

V gene TRBV9 combines with J gene TRBJ1-1; 7 bases fit TRBD1. This CDR3 has 16 amino acids. From germline, CDR1 is SGDLS and CDR2 YYNGEE. V was pared by 0 bases and J by 3 bases, with 8 bases of the junction left unmatched. The CDR3 loop is CASSVGAGGRDTEAFF. The CDR3 DNA sequence: TGTGCCAGCAGCGTAGGGGCAGGGGGTAGGGACACTGAAGCTTTCTTT. Full variable domain (rest looked up from reference TRBV9 and TRBJ1-1): DSGVTQTPKHLITATGQRVTLRCSPRSGDLSVYWYQQSLDQGLQFLIQYYNGEERAKGNILERFSAQQFPDLHSELNLSSLELGDSALYFCASSVGAGGRDTEAFFGQGTRLTVV.

The chain has TRBV3-1 (or the pseudogene TRBV3-2) and TRBJ2-7; a weak D match, TRBD2 (5 bases). This CDR3 is built from 15 residues. CDR1 and CDR2 (germline): LGHDT, YNNKEL (reference sequence). The V end lost 5 bases, the J end lost 2 bases, and 16 bases lay between the germline ends. Here the CDR3 DNA reads TGTGCCAGCAGCGCGGGTACCAGCCTACCCTACGAGCAGTACTTC. Translation: CASSAGTSLPYEQYF.

V is TRBV3-1 (or the pseudogene TRBV3-2) and J is TRBJ2-5, with 8 bases aligning to TRBD1. Germline V CDR1 and CDR2: LGHDT, YNNKEL (reference sequence). The J segment lost 3 bases and the V segment lost 5 bases, leaving 5 bases of the junction unmatched. There are 14 residues in the CDR3. CDR3 DNA sequence: TGTGCCAGCAGCGCAGGACAGGGTAAAGAGACCCAGTACTTC. It is translated as CASSAGQGKETQYF.

V and J are TRBV28 and TRBJ2-7; a weak D match, TRBD1 (6 bases). The CDR3 runs 13 residues. Trimming shortened V by 1 base and J by 3 bases, and 7 bases separated the two germline ends. Germline V gives CDR1 MDHEN, CDR2 SYDVKM. Here the CDR3 reads CASSLLGGYEQYF. CDR3 sequence (DNA): TGTGCCAGCAGTTTATTAGGGGGCTACGAGCAGTACTTC.

The rearrangement links TRBV11-2 to TRBJ2-5; 7 bases map to TRBD2. The CDR3 length is 13 residues. J lost 7 bases, V lost 5 bases, and 7 bases had no gene match. Germline CDR1 SGHAT, CDR2 FQNNGV. The CDR3 DNA sequence: TGTGCCAGCAGCAGGGATGGGAGGGGGACCCAGTACTTC. It encodes CASSRDGRGTQYF.